A selection of T cell receptor beta chains follows, all from one sample in a study of cytomegalovirus exposure and HLA in healthy donors. Sequencing was performed with immunoSEQ multiplex PCR; in TCRdb, only in-frame clones are kept and a portion is missing. The data show around 94,000 clones, 81% seen once. The sample taken for sequencing was PBMCs. These receptors were taken from a human donor in good health. The CDR3 runs from the conserved cysteine through the conserved F or W. The order of the fields is J gene, V gene, clone size, D gene, CDR3 protein, CDR3 DNA. D genes are given only for firm matches. Part of the rows lack a size; the others show once, few, many or a class for expanded clones.

TRBJ2-2	TRBV5-1	.	.	CASSFETNTGELFF	TGCGCCAGCAGCTTCGAGACTAACACCGGGGAGCTGTTTTTT
TRBJ2-1	TRBV2	.	.	CASAGGRGAYNEQFF	TGTGCCAGCGCCGGGGGCCGGGGGGCCTACAATGAGCAGTTCTTC
TRBJ2-7	TRBV19	.	.	CASSPRGVGLGEQYF	TGTGCCAGTAGTCCCCGGGGAGTTGGTCTGGGCGAGCAGTACTTC
TRBJ1-3	TRBV6-5	.	TRBD1	CASSLGTGAGNTIYF	TGTGCCAGCAGTCTGGGGACAGGGGCTGGAAACACCATATATTTT
TRBJ1-5	TRBV29-1	.	.	CSVEEGGEQPQHF	TGCAGCGTTGAAGAGGGGGGAGAGCAGCCCCAGCATTTT
TRBJ2-3	TRBV6-1	few	.	CASSEGSLAGIGTDTQYF	TGTGCCAGCAGTGAAGGATCTCTGGCGGGGATTGGGACAGATACGCAGTATTTT
TRBJ2-7	TRBV5-1	.	TRBD2	CASSMREGLYEQYF	TGCGCCAGCAGCATGAGGGAGGGGCTATACGAGCAGTACTTC
TRBJ2-3	TRBV7-6	.	TRBD2	CASSLGTSGGAGDTQYF	TGTGCCAGCAGCCTCGGGACTAGCGGGGGGGCGGGAGATACGCAGTATTTT
TRBJ2-7	TRBV5-1	.	TRBD2	CASSPTSVNEQYF	TGCGCCAGCAGCCCTACTAGCGTGAACGAGCAGTACTTC
TRBJ1-4	TRBV7-9	.	.	CASSFLGLGATNEKLFF	TGTGCCAGCAGCTTTTTAGGTTTAGGGGCAACTAATGAAAAACTGTTTTTT
TRBJ2-2	TRBV7-3	.	TRBD2	CASSLTGLVNTGELFF	TGTGCCAGCAGCTTAACGGGACTAGTGAACACCGGGGAGCTGTTTTTT
TRBJ1-4	TRBV7-6	.	.	CASSSSHGGSEKLFF	TGTGCCAGCAGCTCATCCCACGGGGGGTCTGAAAAACTGTTTTTT
TRBJ2-1	TRBV7-8	.	TRBD2	CASSSGTTINEQFF	TGTGCCAGCAGCTCCGGGACTACAATCAATGAGCAGTTCTTC
TRBJ2-7	TRBV5-5	.	.	CASRIDTGSYEQYF	TGTGCCAGCAGGATCGACACAGGGTCCTACGAGCAGTACTTC
TRBJ1-2	TRBV9	.	.	CASSVGQGLDYGYTF	TGTGCCAGCAGCGTAGGCCAGGGGTTGGACTATGGCTACACCTTC
TRBJ2-1	TRBV9	.	TRBD2	CASSRTWGLAVHNEQFF	TGTGCCAGCAGCCGAACCTGGGGACTAGCGGTCCACAATGAGCAGTTCTTC
TRBJ1-1	TRBV7-9	.	.	CASSLEVRGTRLNTEAFF	TGTGCCAGCAGCTTAGAGGTACGCGGGACCAGATTGAACACTGAAGCTTTCTTT
TRBJ1-2	TRBV4-2	.	TRBD1	CASSQGTGGGTAYGYTF	TGTGCCAGCAGCCAGGGGACAGGAGGAGGGACGGCCTATGGCTACACCTTC
TRBJ2-3	TRBV19	.	.	CASSIVGATTDTQYF	TGTGCCAGTAGTATAGTCGGAGCTACCACAGATACGCAGTATTTT
TRBJ1-5	TRBV23-1	.	TRBD1	CARMGRTGLKQPQHF	TGCGCCAGGATGGGGCGGACAGGGCTAAAACAGCCCCAGCATTTT
TRBJ2-2	TRBV4-3	.	.	CASSQGAGITGELFF	TGCGCCAGCAGCCAGGGTGCAGGGATTACCGGGGAGCTGTTTTTT
TRBJ2-3	TRBV11-3	.	TRBD2	CASSLGIRLAGEDTQYF	TGTGCCAGCAGCTTAGGGATCCGACTAGCGGGAGAAGATACGCAGTATTTT
TRBJ1-2	TRBV10-3	.	.	CAISAGGEPGYGYTF	TGTGCCATCAGCGCCGGGGGGGAGCCCGGCTATGGCTACACCTTC
TRBJ1-4	TRBV5-1	.	TRBD1	CASSKGTVNEKLFF	TGCGCCAGCAGCAAGGGGACAGTTAATGAAAAACTGTTTTTT
TRBJ1-2	TRBV5-1	once	.	CASSLEQAPNYGYTF	TGCGCCAGCAGCTTGGAGCAGGCTCCTAACTATGGCTACACCTTC
TRBJ2-1	TRBV10-1	.	TRBD1	CARARTGGYNEQFF	TGCGCCAGGGCCCGGACAGGGGGGTACAATGAGCAGTTCTTC
TRBJ1-2	TRBV6-1	once	TRBD1	CASTGQARRDYGYTF	TGTGCCAGCACCGGACAGGCCCGGAGGGACTATGGCTACACCTTC
TRBJ2-5	TRBV25-1	.	TRBD2	CASSASGRAETQYF	TGTGCCAGCAGCGCTAGCGGGAGGGCAGAGACCCAGTACTTC
TRBJ1-3	TRBV28	.	.	CASSFSRAGNTIYF	TGTGCCAGCAGTTTTTCCAGGGCTGGAAACACCATATATTTT
TRBJ2-1	TRBV4-1	.	TRBD1	CASSQQPGQGGNEQFF	TGCGCCAGCAGCCAGCAACCGGGACAGGGTGGCAATGAGCAGTTCTTC
TRBJ1-5	TRBV2	.	.	CASSEALTGNQPQHF	TGTGCCAGCAGTGAAGCGCTGACAGGCAATCAGCCCCAGCATTTT
TRBJ1-6	TRBV7-8	.	.	CASSLVLPGHKNSPLHF	TGTGCCAGCAGCTTAGTTCTTCCAGGACACAAAAATTCACCCCTCCACTTT
TRBJ2-7	TRBV2	.	TRBD2	CASSEGVGGTYEQYF	TGTGCCAGCAGTGAAGGGGTGGGAGGGACCTACGAGCAGTACTTC
TRBJ2-2	TRBV19	.	.	CASSRVASNGELFF	TGTGCCAGTAGTAGGGTTGCTAGCAACGGGGAGCTGTTTTTT
TRBJ2-1	TRBV9	.	TRBD2	CASSVSASGSAIQGEQFF	TGTGCCAGCAGCGTATCGGCTAGCGGAAGCGCTATTCAGGGAGAGCAGTTCTTC
TRBJ1-1	TRBV18	.	.	CASSPQKTENTEAFF	TGTGCCAGCTCACCACAAAAAACAGAGAACACTGAAGCTTTCTTT
TRBJ2-2	TRBV7-2	.	TRBD2	CASSPALAEHTGELFF	TGTGCCAGCAGCCCAGCACTAGCGGAGCACACCGGGGAGCTGTTTTTT
TRBJ2-1	TRBV27	.	TRBD2	CASSLLAESSYNEQFF	TGTGCCAGCAGTTTACTAGCGGAAAGCTCCTACAATGAGCAGTTCTTC
TRBJ2-7	TRBV4-2	.	.	CASSTERAGPYEQYF	TGTGCCAGCAGCACAGAGCGGGCAGGTCCCTACGAGCAGTACTTC
TRBJ2-4	TRBV12-2	.	.	CASRLRESAMAKNIQYF	TGTGCAAGTCGCTTACGGGAGTCGGCTATGGCCAAAAACATTCAGTACTTC
TRBJ2-6	TRBV5-1	few	.	CASSSVLSGANVLTF	TGCGCCAGCAGCTCGGTCCTCTCTGGGGCCAACGTCCTGACTTTC
TRBJ2-1	TRBV6-1	.	.	CASSEMVLPGNEQFF	TGTGCCAGCAGTGAAATGGTCCTCCCAGGAAATGAGCAGTTCTTC
TRBJ2-1	TRBV28	.	.	CASSLNGDPGNEQFF	TGTGCCAGCAGTTTAAACGGAGACCCTGGCAATGAGCAGTTCTTC
TRBJ2-1	TRBV4-3	.	TRBD2	CASSQGAGGSYNEQFF	TGCGCCAGCAGCCAAGGGGCGGGGGGCTCCTACAATGAGCAGTTCTTC
TRBJ1-5	TRBV7-9	.	.	CASSLDLLGGSNQPQHF	TGTGCCAGCAGCTTAGACCTCCTTGGGGGGAGCAATCAGCCCCAGCATTTT
TRBJ1-5	TRBV6-6	.	.	CASSLGVGGSNQPQHF	TGTGCCAGCAGTCTAGGGGTGGGGGGTAGCAATCAGCCCCAGCATTTT
TRBJ2-5	TRBV6-1	.	TRBD2	CASNPGGTQETQYF	TGTGCCAGCAATCCGGGAGGGACCCAAGAGACCCAGTACTTC
TRBJ1-6	TRBV11-1	.	TRBD1	CASSRQGAYNSPLHF	TGTGCCAGCAGTCGACAGGGGGCTTATAATTCACCCCTCCACTTT
TRBJ2-7	TRBV2	.	.	CASSTRTGYEQYF	TGTGCCAGCAGTACCCGCACAGGTTACGAGCAGTACTTC
TRBJ2-3	TRBV9	.	TRBD1	CASSVAGGSGGTGGVDTQYF	TGTGCCAGCAGCGTAGCCGGAGGTTCCGGAGGGACAGGGGGCGTAGATACGCAGTATTTT
TRBJ2-5	TRBV21-1	.	.	CASSKAGYRKGEETQYF	TGTGCCAGCAGCAAAGCGGGCTACAGAAAGGGGGAAGAGACCCAGTACTTC
TRBJ2-2	TRBV7-8	.	TRBD2	CASSLAGVAGGQTGELFF	TGTGCCAGCAGCTTAGCCGGGGTAGCGGGGGGGCAAACCGGGGAGCTGTTTTTT
TRBJ2-5	TRBV23-1	.	.	CASSQSGVGRAGETQYF	TGCGCCAGCAGTCAATCGGGGGTGGGTAGGGCGGGGGAGACCCAGTACTTC
TRBJ2-7	TRBV9	once	.	CASSVDSGRTYEQYF	TGTGCCAGCAGCGTAGACAGCGGTCGGACCTACGAGCAGTACTTC
TRBJ2-1	TRBV7-2	.	TRBD2	CASSAGRGGLNEQFF	TGTGCCAGCAGCGCGGGGCGGGGGGGTCTGAATGAGCAGTTCTTC
TRBJ2-7	TRBV27	.	TRBD1	CASNRRGQGYEQYF	TGTGCCAGCAACCGCCGGGGACAGGGGTACGAGCAGTACTTC
TRBJ1-4	TRBV6-5	.	.	CASSDSLVNEKLFF	TGTGCCAGCAGTGACAGCCTGGTTAATGAAAAACTGTTTTTT
TRBJ2-2	TRBV7-3	.	.	CASSPTTGNTGELFF	TGTGCCAGCAGCCCTACAACAGGGAACACCGGGGAGCTGTTTTTT
TRBJ2-5	TRBV7-9	.	.	CASSLPPGETQYF	TGTGCCAGCAGCTTACCGCCCGGGGAGACCCAGTACTTC